This T cell receptor beta chain comes out of a study of T cell responses to AZD1222 COVID-19 vaccine. TCRdb's table, derived via immunoSEQ multiplex PCR, lists solely in-frame clones and lacks some. The table shows roughly 170,000 clones, with over 75% occurring only once. Germline CDR1 and CDR2: SGHAT and FQNNGV. Trimming cost V 5 bases and J 0 bases, with 9 bases left between them. The CDR3 runs 14 residues. The chain carries TRBV11-2 and TRBJ2-3; D may be TRBD2 (6 bases). This specimen was peripheral blood, taken on day 0 of AZD1222 vaccination. The source of this sequence is an adult in good health. The CDR3 here is CASSADYSTDTQYF. The CDR3 DNA sequence: TGTGCCAGCAGCGCGGACTATAGCACAGATACGCAGTATTTT.